A single sample gave rise to the 31 T cell receptor beta chains below, sequenced in a study of blood T cell repertoires in COVID-19. Clones were read by immunoSEQ multiplex PCR, and TCRdb kept only the in-frame ones, dropping some. The sample shows some 33,000 clones, 85% of them seen only once. Sequencing was done on a sample of peripheral blood. All receptors come from a human donor in a cohort sampled during active COVID-19.

This clone was detected once. Here the CDR3 DNA reads TGTGCCAGCAGCCGATTGGGACATACGAACACCGGGGAGCTGTTTTTT. Protein: CASSRLGHTNTGELFF. The V and J genes are TRBV7-9 and TRBJ2-2; perhaps TRBD1 as D (6 bases). Deletions cut 5 bases from V and 0 bases from J, with 13 bases between. The CDR3 consists of 16 residues. The germline V gene has CDR1 SEHNR and CDR2 FQNEAQ (reference sequence).

CDR3 in amino acids: CASSPRGGNSPLHF. The CDR3 DNA reads TGTGCCAGCAGTCCCCGGGGAGGGAATTCACCCCTCCACTTT. The chain recombines TRBV27 with TRBJ1-6; D uncertain. The length of the CDR3 is 14 residues. V shed 5 bases and J shed 7 bases, with 12 bases lying between them. Germline V lookup: CDR1 MNHEY, CDR2 SMNVEV (reference sequence).

The rearrangement links TRBV18 to TRBJ2-7; 10 bases are a match to TRBD2. Per the germline V gene, CDR1 is KGHSH and CDR2 is LQKENI. The CDR3 has 15 amino acids. V dropped 0 bases and J dropped 1; count of bases not matched to a gene: 0. The CDR3 coding sequence is TGTGCCAGCTCACCACCAGCGGGAGGGTCCTACGAGCAGTACTTC. As protein: CASSPPAGGSYEQYF.

The chain employs TRBV6-2 or TRBV6-3 and TRBJ2-7; 8 bases map to TRBD2. V shed 5 bases and J 2 bases; nucleotides not matched to a gene: 8. From germline, CDR1 is MNHEY and CDR2 SVGEGT. This CDR3 is 15 amino acids long. CDR3 in amino acids: CASSPPLAGTYEQYF. In DNA form, the CDR3 reads TGTGCCAGCAGTCCGCCTCTAGCGGGCACCTACGAGCAGTACTTC.

The chain is built from TRBV12-3 or TRBV12-4 and TRBJ1-1, with D possibly being TRBD1 (5 bases). The CDR3 totals 12 residues. The ends were cut back, 6 bases at V and 1 base at J, with 6 bases in the middle. The DNA for the CDR3 is TGTGCCAGCAGAGGACAGAACACTGAAGCTTTCTTT. It specifies CASRGQNTEAFF.

This chain joins TRBV6-5 and TRBJ2-3; 7 nucleotides line up with TRBD2. V trimming: 5 bases; J trimming: 8 bases; junction bases outside the gene matches: 4. Germline assignment: CDR1 MNHEY and CDR2 SVGAGI. There are 12 residues in the CDR3. CDR3 nucleotide sequence: TGTGCCAGCAGTCACGAGCGGGGTACGCAGTATTTT. It codes for CASSHERGTQYF.

This chain links TRBV28 with TRBJ2-7; TRBD2 agrees at 14 bases. V was pared by 7 bases and J by 0 bases, with 5 bases of the junction left unmatched. Germline CDR1 and CDR2: MDHEN and SYDVKM. The CDR3 is 16 residues long. The CDR3 reads CASIGTSGGLSYEQYF. The CDR3 DNA follows: TGTGCCAGCATTGGGACTAGCGGGGGCCTCTCCTACGAGCAGTACTTC.

The chain employs TRBV11-2 and TRBJ2-7; 9 bases fit TRBD2. The CDR3 extends over 16 amino acids. V dropped 0 bases and J dropped 0; count of bases not matched to a gene: 3. Germline loops: CDR1 SGHAT, CDR2 FQNNGV. The CDR3 nucleotides read TGTGCCAGCAGCTTAGAAGCGGGGGGCATCTCCTACGAGCAGTACTTC. The encoded protein is CASSLEAGGISYEQYF.

A word on this clone: Compared with germline, one end of the junction differs, possibly owing to a read error. This rearrangement joins TRBV7-7 to TRBJ2-1; 9 bases line up with TRBD1. The CDR3 is 15 residues long. Germline CDR1 reads SSHAT; CDR2 reads FNYEAQ (reference sequence). CDR3 bases: TGTGCTAGCAGCAGGGACAGGGAACCTTCAAATGAGCAGTTCTTC. Encoded protein: CASSRDREPSNEQFF.

The chain recombines TRBV5-1 with TRBJ1-1, with a weak D call TRBD1 (5 bases). The V gene's germline CDR1 is SGHRS and CDR2 YFSETQ. Deletions cut 3 bases from V and 5 bases from J, with 14 bases between. The CDR3 length is 14 residues. The CDR3 DNA sequence: TGCGCCAGCAGCTCCGGGACTCTAGGGACTGAAGCTTTCTTT. It is translated as CASSSGTLGTEAFF.

The chain is built from TRBV19 and TRBJ1-5, with 7 nucleotides matching TRBD1. Germline V lookup: CDR1 LNHDA, CDR2 SQIVND (reference sequence). The CDR3 is 11 amino acids. V trimming: 5 bases; J trimming: 16 bases; junction bases outside the gene matches: 8. In nucleotides, the CDR3 is TGTGCCAGTAGTGCGACAGGGTCGAGACATTTT. It is translated as CASSATGSRHF. The variable domain in full, completed from reference TRBV19 and TRBJ1-5, reads DGGITQSPKYLFRKEGQNVTLSCEQNLNHDAMYWYRQDPGQGLRLIYYSQIVNDFQKGDIAEGYSVSREKKESFPLTVTSAQKNPTAFYLCASSATGSRHFGDGTRLSIL.

The table lists this clone with a few counts. This chain uses TRBV28 with TRBJ2-7; 12 bases fit TRBD2. CDR3 length: 15 amino acids. V shed 7 bases, J shed 3 bases, and the junction held 7 bases outside the gene matches. Germline values: CDR1 MDHEN, CDR2 SYDVKM. The CDR3 coding sequence is TGTGCCAGCACCCCGACTAGCGGGAGTTACTACGAGCAGTACTTC. It yields the protein CASTPTSGSYYEQYF.

This sequence joins TRBV18 and TRBJ2-6, with 7 nucleotides matching TRBD1. Per germline, CDR1 KGHSH and CDR2 LQKENI. The V and J ends lost 3 bases and 4 bases, in that order; junction bases with no gene match: 9. The CDR3 is made up of 17 amino acids. The CDR3 spells CASSPRQGPLGANVLTF. CDR3 in DNA: TGTGCCAGCTCACCCAGACAGGGCCCCCTCGGGGCCAACGTCCTGACTTTC. The variable domain in full, with the rest retrieved from reference TRBV18 and TRBJ2-6, is NAGVMQNPRHLVRRRGQEARLRCSPMKGHSHVYWYRQLPEEGLKFMVYLQKENIIDESGMPKERFSAEFPKEGPSILRIQQVVRGDSAAYFCASSPRQGPLGANVLTFGAGSRLTVL.

V is TRBV2 and J is TRBJ2-3, with 7 bases that match TRBD1. The germline CDR1 and CDR2 sequences are SNHLY and FYNNEI. Trimming at V came to 4 bases and at J to 2 bases, leaving 12 bases not matched to a gene. This CDR3 has 17 amino acids. CDR3 residues: CASSVDRVDRYTDTQYF. CDR3 nucleotides: TGTGCCAGCAGTGTAGACAGGGTAGATAGGTACACAGATACGCAGTATTTT.

This clone has a single count. The gene calls are TRBV5-4 and TRBJ1-1; TRBD1 aligns across 9 bases. Germline V gene sequence: CDR1 SGHNT, CDR2 YYREEE (reference sequence). CDR3 length: 16 residues. V dropped 0 bases and J dropped 6; count of bases not matched to a gene: 9. The CDR3 nucleotides are TGTGCCAGCAGCTTGGACAGGGGGCTCACCGGCGCTGAAGCTTTCTTT. It codes for CASSLDRGLTGAEAFF.

The rearrangement links TRBV7-6 to TRBJ2-2; no firm D call. Trimming left V 5 bases short and J 6 bases short, with 13 bases between. The germline gives CDR1 SGHVS, CDR2 FNYEAQ. The CDR3 spans 14 residues. CDR3 coding DNA: TGTGCCAGCAGCCCTAAGAGTTACGCCGGGGAGCTGTTTTTT. It codes for CASSPKSYAGELFF. The full variable domain, in which reference TRBV7-6 and TRBJ2-2 provide the parts outside the CDR3, is GAGVSQSPRYKVTKRGQDVALRCDPISGHVSLYWYRQALGQGPEFLTYFNYEAQQDKSGLPNDRFSAERPEGSISTLTIQRTEQRDSAMYRCASSPKSYAGELFFGEGSRLTVL.

V usage is TRBV5-6 and J usage is TRBJ1-4; 7 bases are shared with TRBD1. The CDR3 is 14 residues long. Germline loops: CDR1 SGHDT, CDR2 YYEEEE. The trim removed 3 bases at V and 3 bases at J, leaving 2 bases unmatched. CDR3 residues: CASSWGQSNEKLFF. In nucleotides, the CDR3 is TGTGCCAGCAGCTGGGGACAGTCTAATGAAAAACTGTTTTTT.

The chain employs TRBV2 and TRBJ2-3, with 11 bases matching TRBD2. The CDR3 has 15 amino acids. From germline, CDR1 is SNHLY and CDR2 FYNNEI. V was pared by 10 bases and J by 2 bases, with 8 bases of the junction left unmatched. This CDR3 reads CATRLAGGNTDTQYF. In nucleotides, the CDR3 is TGTGCCACCCGTCTAGCGGGAGGAAACACAGATACGCAGTATTTT.

This chain connects TRBV6-6 to TRBJ2-1; 10 positions agree with TRBD2. The CDR3 is 15 residues long. Germline assignment: CDR1 MNHNY and CDR2 SVGAGI (reference sequence). Trimming at V came to 2 bases and at J to 9 bases, leaving 7 bases not matched to a gene. The CDR3 DNA follows: TGTGCCAGCAGTTACGGCCTAGCGGGAGTCTCTGAGCAGTTCTTC. Amino acid sequence: CASSYGLAGVSEQFF.

This rearrangement joins TRBV5-4 to TRBJ2-1, with a possible D match to TRBD2 (5 bases). This CDR3 contains 16 residues. Germline assignment: CDR1 SGHNT and CDR2 YYREEE (reference sequence). V was cut by 0 bases and J by 5 bases, with 15 bases left in between. Here the CDR3 reads CASSLASSGPNNEQFF. The CDR3 DNA follows: TGTGCCAGCAGCTTGGCCTCGAGCGGACCGAACAATGAGCAGTTCTTC.

A single count supports this clone. The V gene is TRBV6-4, the J gene TRBJ2-3; D gene ambiguous. V shed 0 bases and J shed 6 bases, with 10 bases lying between them. From germline, CDR1 is MRHNA and CDR2 SNTAGT. CDR3 length equals 14 residues. The DNA of the CDR3 is TGTGCCAGCAGTGACTCTCCCGGTTTTGATACGCAGTATTTT. As protein: CASSDSPGFDTQYF.

This chain links TRBV5-8 with TRBJ1-3; a possible D gene is TRBD1 (6 bases). Trimming removed 5 bases at V and 2 bases at J, with 14 bases between. The germline V gene encodes CDR1 SGHTS and CDR2 YDEGEE. The CDR3 contains 15 residues. The DNA of the CDR3 is TGTGCCAGCAGATCTCACGGGACACCTGGAAACACCATATATTTT. Encoded protein: CASRSHGTPGNTIYF.

The rearrangement uses TRBV9 and TRBJ1-2; D gene unclear. CDR1 is SGDLS and CDR2 is YYNGEE in the germline V gene. This CDR3 spans 14 amino acids. The ends were cut back, 1 base at V and 1 base at J, with 8 bases in the middle. The CDR3 spells CASSVTGFNYGYTF. The CDR3 DNA sequence: TGTGCCAGCAGCGTAACGGGATTTAACTATGGCTACACCTTC. Full variable domain (missing parts from reference TRBV9 and TRBJ1-2): DSGVTQTPKHLITATGQRVTLRCSPRSGDLSVYWYQQSLDQGLQFLIQYYNGEERAKGNILERFSAQQFPDLHSELNLSSLELGDSALYFCASSVTGFNYGYTFGSGTRLTVV.

The CDR3 reads CASSLGVGGSAHVSYEQYF. The CDR3 DNA reads as TGTGCCAGCAGCTTAGGAGTCGGCGGAAGCGCCCACGTTTCCTACGAGCAGTACTTC. This rearrangement joins TRBV7-6 to TRBJ2-7; D not resolved. The germline CDR1 and CDR2 sequences are SGHVS and FNYEAQ. V lost 1 base and J 1 base, leaving 23 bases between the germline ends. This CDR3 is built from 19 residues.

The chain is built from TRBV9 and TRBJ1-2; no clear D. The CDR3 runs to 15 residues. With 0 bases removed from V and 0 bases from J, the gap between germline ends came to 9 bases. The germline V gene encodes CDR1 SGDLS and CDR2 YYNGEE. CDR3 residues: CASSVGHGANYGYTF. In DNA, the CDR3 is TGTGCCAGCAGCGTAGGTCACGGTGCTAACTATGGCTACACCTTC.

CDR3 sequence reads: CASSPPASGAYEQYF. For the CDR3, the DNA is TGTGCCAGCAGCCCGCCTGCTAGCGGGGCCTACGAGCAGTACTTC. This chain links TRBV11-2 with TRBJ2-7, with TRBD2 matching over 9 bases. Unmatched junction bases numbered 7, after V lost 5 bases and J lost 2 bases. Germline V gene lookup returns CDR1 SGHAT and CDR2 FQNNGV. The CDR3 covers 15 residues.

V usage is TRBV4-1 and J usage is TRBJ2-7, with D perhaps TRBD1 (6 bases). Germline V gene data show CDR1 as MGHRA and CDR2 as YSYEKL. This CDR3 is 15 amino acids long. Trimming took off 4 bases at V and 3 bases at J, with 16 bases between the two ends. CDR3 DNA: TGCGCCAGCAGCCGGGATGCGGCACAGGGCTACGAGCAGTACTTC. This encodes CASSRDAAQGYEQYF.

This clone has a handful of counts. The rearrangement joins TRBV5-6 to TRBJ1-1; D is uncertain. Germline V gives CDR1 SGHDT, CDR2 YYEEEE. Trimming pared 3 bases from V and 4 bases from J, leaving 7 bases between. This CDR3 is built from 12 residues. CDR3 in amino acids: CASSSVLTEAFF. CDR3 in DNA: TGTGCCAGCAGCTCGGTGCTCACTGAAGCTTTCTTT.

This clone has more than one count but fewer than ten. The chain couples TRBV7-9 to TRBJ2-1; D is perhaps TRBD2 (6 bases). Trimming took 2 bases from V and 9 from J, leaving 11 bases between them. The CDR3 has 13 amino acids. CDR1 and CDR2 from the germline V gene are SEHNR and FQNEAQ (reference sequence). CDR3 nucleotides: TGTGCCAGCAGCTTATTGGAGGGACTTGAGCAGTTCTTC. The encoded protein is CASSLLEGLEQFF.

The genes are TRBV28 and TRBJ1-6; D perhaps matches TRBD1 (6 bases). Germline-derived CDR1 and CDR2 are MDHEN and SYDVKM. Trimming cost V 11 bases and J 9 bases, with 20 bases left between them. The CDR3 length is 14 residues. The CDR3 coding sequence is TGTGCCTGCCTTCAGGGGTCAGGGAGTTCACCCCTCCACTTT. Translated: CACLQGSGSSPLHF. The full variable domain, in which reference TRBV28 and TRBJ1-6 provide the parts outside the CDR3, is DVKVTQSSRYLVKRTGEKVFLECVQDMDHENMFWYRQDPGLGLRLIYFSYDVKMKEKGDIPEGYSVSREKKERFSLILESASTNQTSMYLCACLQGSGSSPLHFGNGTRLTVT.

The chain carries TRBV7-2 and TRBJ2-4; D uncertain. V was clipped by 1 base and J by 0 bases, with 10 bases between them. Per germline, CDR1 SGHTA and CDR2 FQGNSA. The CDR3 contains 16 residues. This chain's CDR3 is CASSLGGELAKNIQYF. The CDR3 coding sequence is TGTGCCAGCAGCTTAGGAGGAGAACTAGCCAAAAACATTCAGTACTTC.